These 11 T cell receptor beta chains originate from one sample sequenced in a study of blood T cell repertoires in COVID-19. Here immunoSEQ multiplex PCR was the method, and the copy in TCRdb shows in-frame clones only, minus some. The sample contains roughly 100,000 clones, around 86% of which appear only once. What was sequenced was peripheral blood. These receptors came from a man between 50 and 59 years old with active or convalescent COVID-19.

The chain couples TRBV19 to TRBJ1-5; 7 nucleotides match TRBD1. V gave up 7 bases and J gave up 0 bases; unmatched junction bases: 9. The germline V gene has CDR1 LNHDA and CDR2 SQIVND (reference sequence). The length of the CDR3 is 16 residues. The CDR3 nucleotides are TGTGCCAGTACCGGATCACAGGGGAATAGCAATCAGCCCCAGCATTTT. Translation: CASTGSQGNSNQPQHF.

The genes are TRBV28 and TRBJ1-1, with D unclear. V lost 6 bases, J lost 8 bases, and 13 bases lay in between. Germline CDR1 reads MDHEN; CDR2 reads SYDVKM. The CDR3 extends over 12 amino acids. The CDR3 bases are TGTGCCAGCAGCCCACCGACAAAGGAAGCTTTCTTT. Translating it yields CASSPPTKEAFF.

V usage is TRBV28 and J usage is TRBJ1-1; D remains ambiguous. The CDR3 sequence is 11 residues long. Looked up from germline, CDR1 is MDHEN and CDR2 is SYDVKM. V dropped 5 bases and J dropped 8 bases, with 9 bases sitting between them. The CDR3 DNA follows: TGTGCCAGCAGTACTACTTTAGAAGCTTTCTTT. It codes for CASSTTLEAFF.

The gene calls are TRBV28 and TRBJ1-2, with D unresolved. CDR1 and CDR2 from the germline V gene are MDHEN and SYDVKM. The V and J ends lost 3 bases and 4 bases respectively, with 6 bases between them. This CDR3 is 12 amino acids long. Here the CDR3 DNA reads TGTGCCAGCAGTTTCTTGTCCTATGGCTACACCTTC. This translates into CASSFLSYGYTF.

This chain links TRBV7-8 with TRBJ1-6, with D possibly matching TRBD1 (6 bases). CDR3 length equals 19 residues. The germline V and J ends were trimmed by 1 base and 9 bases, with 25 bases remaining between them. Germline values: CDR1 SGHVS, CDR2 FQNEAQ. CDR3 in amino acids: CASSLGRQAISPFGSPLHF. Written as DNA, the CDR3 is TGTGCCAGCAGCTTAGGAAGACAGGCTATCTCCCCCTTCGGTTCACCCCTCCACTTT.

The V call is TRBV9, the J call TRBJ1-2, with TRBD1 matching 10 bases. This CDR3 is 17 amino acids long. Germline loops: CDR1 SGDLS, CDR2 YYNGEE. Germline trimming cut 0 bases from V and 5 bases from J; bases unmatched to any gene: 10. The chain's CDR3 is CASSVASWTGGGYGYTF. CDR3 bases: TGTGCCAGCAGCGTAGCCTCCTGGACAGGGGGAGGATATGGCTACACCTTC.

The chain uses TRBV7-7 and TRBJ2-2; 10 positions agree with TRBD1. Trimming removed 3 bases from V and 4 bases from J; junction bases left unmatched: 5. The CDR3 is made up of 16 amino acids. Germline V lookup: CDR1 SSHAT, CDR2 FNYEAQ (reference sequence). CDR3 coding DNA: TGTGCCAGCAGCTTCTCGACAGGGGGCGGCACCGGGGAGCTGTTTTTT. Translating it yields CASSFSTGGGTGELFF.

The V call is TRBV2, the J call TRBJ1-5; 7 nucleotides align to TRBD1. Trimming removed 6 bases from V and 11 bases from J; junction bases left unmatched: 13. The CDR3 has 14 residues. The germline CDR1 and CDR2 sequences are SNHLY and FYNNEI. The CDR3 spells CASREKAGGPAQHF. The CDR3 DNA follows: TGTGCCAGCAGGGAAAAAGCAGGGGGGCCGGCCCAGCATTTT.

The V call is TRBV11-2, the J call TRBJ1-4, with D possibly TRBD1 on 5 matching bases. CDR3 length equals 15 residues. Germline V lookup: CDR1 SGHAT, CDR2 FQNNGV. The V end was cut by 4 bases, the J end by 8 bases, with 17 bases between. The CDR3 DNA reads as TGTGCCAGCAGCTCCGCGTCGGGGGGGGAGGAAAAACTGTTTTTT. It is translated as CASSSASGGEEKLFF.

The chain uses TRBV5-5 and TRBJ2-1; no definite D call. The CDR3 runs to 15 residues. Germline CDR1 SGHKS, CDR2 YYEKEE (reference sequence). V lost 2 bases, J lost 8 bases, and 17 bases lay in between. The CDR3 DNA reads TGTGCCAGCAGCTTACGGAGCGACTCCCTTGATGAGCAGTTCTTC. Amino acids: CASSLRSDSLDEQFF.

V gene TRBV5-1 combines with J gene TRBJ2-7; 8 bases agree with TRBD1. The trim removed 2 bases at V and 2 bases at J, leaving 3 bases unmatched. Germline V gives CDR1 SGHRS, CDR2 YFSETQ. This CDR3 contains 14 residues. CDR3 DNA sequence: TGCGCCAGCAGCTTAGGACAGGGTGCCTACGAGCAGTACTTC. It yields the protein CASSLGQGAYEQYF.